The entry below describes one TCR beta chain. This clone was found a few times. The antigen it recognizes is unknown. The input lacks base qualities; no much larger clone sits a single base away. The data derive from a study of blood T cell repertoires in COVID-19 (TCRdb year 2020). About the study as a whole: Collaborator samples came from the United States, Italy and Spain and covered acute and convalescent phases of COVID-19. The samples were drawn from two sources: the first 160 participants of the ongoing ImmuneRACE study, and 950 to 1,500 subjects contributed by 6 global collaborators. Subjects who had been exposed to COVID-19, were actively infected with it, or had recovered from it provided the deeply sampled blood TCRbeta repertoires that made up the dataset. The prospective study material was composed of cDNA or gDNA derived from T cells, B-cell-depleted T cells, or PBMCs. Where HLA class I and class II types were available, the types were taken from metadata supplied by the sample provider, not from assay-based typing. The repertoires were released in a freely available public database intended as a resource for research on the immune response to SARS-CoV-2. The sample metadata nearly always contained a de-identified subject ID, COVID-19 status, age in years and sex.

One collaborating source in Seattle enrolled patients while the patients were actively infected and followed the patients over time throughout the course of disease. Collaborating institutions collected whole blood in K2EDTA tubes following their own protocols. Collaborator samples were shipped for TCRbeta analysis as frozen whole blood, isolated PBMCs, or DNA extracted from either sample type. CDR1 MNHNY and CDR2 SVGAGI are derived from the germline V gene (reference sequence). V is pared back by 6 bases and J by 7 bases, with 10 bases lying between the germline termini. The CDR3, from cysteine to phenylalanine, totals 12 residues. Only the CDR3 region is kept as DNA, spanning 36 bases read in frame from base 1. Broad study findings and their caveats: How much clinical and demographic metadata was included differed by source and by participant, and the metadata was provided uncurated.

TCRbeta CDR3 regions were amplified from genomic DNA using the immunoSEQ Assay, a bias-controlled multiplex PCR. Under the source paper's analysis protocol: Within the assay, amplification of reference gene primers was used to estimate how many nucleated cells each sample contained. Sequence reads were collapsed and filtered to measure the absolute abundance of every unique TCRbeta CDR3 rearrangement. For each sample, productive Simpson clonality was calculated as the square root of Simpson's diversity index across productive rearrangements. TCRdb mirrors the immuneACCESS table, restricted to in-frame sequences. Some clones are absent from its copies; in checked studies, under half trace to an unresolved V gene, and the reason for the others is unknown. The DNA gave D and trimming, while V, J and clone size come from that table. The sample yields more than 100,000 clones; roughly 90% were counted once. The ten largest clones add up to 3.8% of the sample.

This sequence was found in a woman aged 55-69 years with COVID-19, enrolled during active disease. Specimen: peripheral blood. Recombination linked TRBV6-6 to TRBJ2-1; TRBD2 could be the D gene, as 6 bases match. Here is the DNA: TGTGCCAGCAGCCGACTAGTAAATGAGCAGTTCTTC. The encoded protein is CASSRLVNEQFF.